This TCR beta chain appears in the sequencing data of a study of beta chain features in type 1 diabetes. Trimming stripped 4 bases from V and 1 base from J, with 21 bases between. Germline CDR1 SGHRS, CDR2 YFSETQ. The CDR3 length is 18 residues. Investigators reverse transcribed all isolated RNA, so they sequenced expressed TCRB transcripts. Libraries were prepared by immunoSEQ multiplex PCR; TCRdb keeps only in-frame clonotypes and omits some of them. The sample holds under 300,000 clones, 25% to 30% seen once. Sequencing used central memory CD4+ T cells from blood. The chain is built from TRBV5-1 and TRBJ2-1; D is possibly TRBD2 (6 bases). The receptor was isolated from a man aged 25 to 45 in good health. The CDR3 is CASSTDPPGLFSYNEQFF. The CDR3 bases are TGCGCCAGCAGCACGGACCCTCCGGGACTTTTTTCCTACAATGAGCAGTTCTTC. The variable domain in full, with the rest retrieved from reference TRBV5-1 and TRBJ2-1, is KAGVTQTPRYLIKTRGQQVTLSCSPISGHRSVSWYQQTPGQGLQFLFEYFSETQRNKGNFPGRFSGRQFSNSRSEMNVSTLELGDSALYLCASSTDPPGLFSYNEQFFGPGTRLTVL.